The 23 T cell receptor beta chains given below trace back to one sample, sequenced in a study of control samples from healthy donors and cancer patients. Produced via immunoSEQ multiplex PCR; TCRdb's table is partial and in-frame only. The sample carries about 140,000 clones, around nine tenths recorded once. The sample comprised blood. The receptors derive from a man aged 25 to 40 in good health.

The chain links TRBV6-5 to TRBJ1-6; D is unclear. Deletions cut 0 bases from V and 10 bases from J, with 7 bases between. The CDR3 runs to 13 residues. Per germline, CDR1 MNHEY and CDR2 SVGAGI. The CDR3 reads CASSYSLQSPLHF. CDR3 coding DNA: TGTGCCAGCAGTTACTCGCTCCAGTCACCCCTCCACTTT.

The chain is built from TRBV9 and TRBJ2-7; tentatively, D is TRBD2 (6 bases). The CDR3 is made up of 14 amino acids. CDR1 SGDLS and CDR2 YYNGEE come from the germline V gene. V was clipped by 4 bases and J by 0 bases, with 11 bases between them. CDR3 sequence: CASSPGGNSYEQYF. CDR3 coding DNA: TGTGCCAGCAGCCCCGGCGGGAACTCCTACGAGCAGTACTTC.

This clone was detected a few times. This sequence joins TRBV6-6 and TRBJ1-3; TRBD1 is a possible D gene (6 bases). This CDR3 is built from 14 residues. CDR1 and CDR2 from the germline V gene are MNHNY and SVGAGI (reference sequence). V was clipped by 8 bases and J by 0 bases, with 11 bases between them. The CDR3 coding sequence is TGTGCCAGCGGACAGACTAACTCTGGAAACACCATATATTTT. It encodes CASGQTNSGNTIYF.

This clone was detected only a few times. This sample also contains other DNA sequences that code for the same CDR3. The gene calls are TRBV6-5 and TRBJ2-3, with unresolved D. Between the trimmed V and J ends, which lost 0 bases and 5 bases, there was a span of 6 bases. CDR1 and CDR2 (germline): MNHEY, SVGAGI. The CDR3 extends over 13 amino acids. The CDR3 DNA sequence: TGTGCCAGCAGTTACTCGACCGGAGATACGCAGTATTTT. This sequence encodes CASSYSTGDTQYF.

The chain is built from TRBV6-5 and TRBJ1-2, with unresolved D. From germline, CDR1 is MNHEY and CDR2 SVGAGI. This CDR3 spans 14 amino acids. Trimming removed 0 bases at V and 6 bases at J, with 11 bases between. As DNA, the CDR3 is TGTGCCAGCAGTTACTCATCAATCTGGGATGGCTACACCTTC. Its translation is CASSYSSIWDGYTF.

The chain uses TRBV10-3 and TRBJ1-4; D ambiguous. The CDR3 length is 12 residues. Germline CDR1 ENHRY, CDR2 SYGVKD. V was shortened by 6 bases and J by 7 bases, with 9 bases between the two germline ends. CDR3 protein: CAIRERGEKLFF. The CDR3 DNA sequence: TGTGCCATCAGGGAAAGAGGTGAAAAACTGTTTTTT.

The chain links TRBV24-1 to TRBJ2-5; TRBD2 matches at 14 bases. The CDR3 loop spans 17 amino acids. J was trimmed by 2 bases and V by 3 bases; bases with no gene match: 4. Germline values: CDR1 KGHDR, CDR2 SFDVKD. In nucleotides, the CDR3 is TGTGCCACCAGTGATACAGGACTAGCGGGAGGACAAGAGACCCAGTACTTC. This translates into CATSDTGLAGGQETQYF.

This CDR3 reads CASSYSDQAFF. The CDR3 DNA sequence: TGTGCCAGCAGTTACTCGGACCAAGCTTTCTTT. J is TRBJ1-1 and V is TRBV6-5, with D uncertain. The germline gives CDR1 MNHEY, CDR2 SVGAGI. Trimming shortened V by 0 bases and J by 9 bases, and 5 bases separated the two germline ends. This CDR3 comprises 11 residues.

The rearrangement links TRBV4-1 to TRBJ2-7, with 12 positions matching TRBD1. V was clipped by 4 bases and J by 5 bases; unmatched bases: 6. CDR1 and CDR2 from the germline V gene are MGHRA and YSYEKL. The CDR3 runs 15 residues. DNA of the CDR3: TGCGCCAGCAGCCCCCGGGACAGGGGGCTTGACGAGCAGTACTTC. It is translated as CASSPRDRGLDEQYF.

The chain combines TRBV19 with TRBJ1-5, with a tentative D call TRBD1 (5 bases). From germline, CDR1 is LNHDA and CDR2 SQIVND (reference sequence). The ends were cut back, 5 bases at V and 13 bases at J, with 27 bases in the middle. The CDR3 length is 16 residues. In DNA, the CDR3 is TGTGCCAGTAGTGTTTATACCGGGACGGGCCTGTGGGTACAGCATTTT. Translation gives CASSVYTGTGLWVQHF.

The V gene is TRBV3-1 (or the pseudogene TRBV3-2), the J gene TRBJ1-3; D may be TRBD1 (6 bases). Per the germline V gene, CDR1 is LGHDT and CDR2 is YNNKEL (reference sequence). V gave up 2 bases and J gave up 3 bases, with 17 bases separating them. This CDR3 spans 17 amino acids. The CDR3, as DNA: TGTGCCAGCAGCCAACGGGGGGGGGCAGGCGGTGGAAACACCATATATTTT. As protein: CASSQRGGAGGGNTIYF.

V is TRBV6-1 and J is TRBJ2-3, with D uncertain. The CDR3 length is 15 residues. CDR1 and CDR2 from the germline V gene are MNHNS and SASEGT. Trimming removed 3 bases at V and 0 bases at J, with 10 bases between. The CDR3 protein is CASSDGRRSTDTQYF. The CDR3 DNA reads TGTGCCAGCAGTGATGGGCGTAGAAGCACAGATACGCAGTATTTT.

The chain links TRBV7-9 to TRBJ2-7; D unresolved. Germline lookup yields CDR1 SEHNR and CDR2 FQNEAQ (reference sequence). Between the trimmed V and J ends, which lost 5 bases and 5 bases, there was a span of 4 bases. The CDR3 covers 10 residues. CDR3 region: CASSQDEQYF. The CDR3 nucleotides read TGTGCCAGCAGCCAAGACGAGCAGTACTTC. The full variable domain, its missing parts supplied by reference TRBV7-9 and TRBJ2-7, is DTGVSQNPRHKITKRGQNVTFRCDPISEHNRLYWYRQTLGQGPEFLTYFQNEAQLEKSRLLSDRFSAERPKGSFSTLEIQRTEQGDSAMYLCASSQDEQYFGPGTRLTVT.

J is TRBJ2-1 and V is TRBV6-2 or TRBV6-3; unclear D gene. The CDR3 spans 18 residues. The V gene's germline CDR1 is MNHEY and CDR2 SVGEGT. The ends were cut back, 0 bases at V and 0 bases at J, with 15 bases in the middle. The CDR3 DNA follows: TGTGCCAGCAGTTACTCGACCTCGGGTGTAAGCTCCTACAATGAGCAGTTCTTC. It yields the protein CASSYSTSGVSSYNEQFF.

V gene TRBV12-3 or TRBV12-4 combines with J gene TRBJ2-3, with 7 positions matching TRBD2. The CDR3 is made up of 12 amino acids. The junction had 2 bases not matched to a gene; V was cut back by 6 bases and J by 5 bases. The CDR3 DNA reads as TGTGCCAGCAGCCGGGGGGAAGATACGCAGTATTTT. This gives the protein CASSRGEDTQYF.

V is TRBV5-1 and J is TRBJ2-7, with 15 bases lining up with TRBD2. The CDR3 spans 18 residues. With V trimmed by 0 bases and J by 5 bases, 9 bases remained unmatched. Per germline, CDR1 SGHRS and CDR2 YFSETQ. CDR3 in DNA: TGCGCCAGCAGCTTGGGCCCGGGACTAGCGGGAGGTATCGACGAGCAGTACTTC. Its translation is CASSLGPGLAGGIDEQYF. Combining the CDR3 with reference TRBV5-1 and TRBJ2-7 gives the whole variable domain KAGVTQTPRYLIKTRGQQVTLSCSPISGHRSVSWYQQTPGQGLQFLFEYFSETQRNKGNFPGRFSGRQFSNSRSEMNVSTLELGDSALYLCASSLGPGLAGGIDEQYFGPGTRLTVT.

The J gene is TRBJ2-1, the V gene TRBV7-6; 8 positions match TRBD2. Looked up from germline, CDR1 is SGHVS and CDR2 is FNYEAQ. The CDR3 spans 13 residues. Trimming cost V 5 bases and J 10 bases; bases outside gene matches: 7. The CDR3 DNA reads TGTGCCAGCAGCCCGCCAGCGGGAGAGGAGCAGTTCTTC. Its protein product is CASSPPAGEEQFF.

In this sample, this clone turned up once. This chain uses TRBV3-1 (or the pseudogene TRBV3-2) with TRBJ1-2, with TRBD1 identical over 8 bases. CDR1 LGHDT and CDR2 YNNKEL come from the germline V gene (reference sequence). V dropped 4 bases and J dropped 1; count of bases not matched to a gene: 2. The CDR3 extends over 14 amino acids. Written as DNA, the CDR3 is TGTGCCAGCAGCCCACAGGGGGGTAACTATGGCTACACCTTC. Amino acids: CASSPQGGNYGYTF.

The CDR3 nucleotides read TGTGCCTGGAGTGTAGGGGGGCTCGGACAGCCCCAGCATTTT. Protein sequence: CAWSVGGLGQPQHF. V usage is TRBV30 and J usage is TRBJ1-5, with D possibly matching TRBD1 (6 bases). The CDR3 is made up of 14 amino acids. CDR1 GTSNPN and CDR2 SVGIG come from the germline V gene (reference sequence). With 0 bases removed from V and 7 bases from J, the gap between germline ends came to 13 bases.

V and J are TRBV13 and TRBJ2-7, with TRBD2 matching over 13 bases. The CDR3 is 17 residues long. The junction had 9 bases not matched to a gene; V was cut back by 5 bases and J by 2 bases. Germline CDR1 reads PRHDT; CDR2 reads FYEKMQ (reference sequence). CDR3 bases: TGTGCCAGCAGCCCGAGGACTAGCGGGAGTTTAGCCTACGAGCAGTACTTC. Translated, it gives CASSPRTSGSLAYEQYF.

The genes are TRBV6-2 or TRBV6-3 and TRBJ2-3; perhaps TRBD1 as D (5 bases). Looked up from germline, CDR1 is MNHEY and CDR2 is SVGEGT. V lost 6 bases to trimming and J lost 4 bases, with 11 bases between them. This CDR3 comprises 13 residues. CDR3 nucleotide sequence: TGTGCCAGCAGCCCCTCCAGGGCAGATACGCAGTATTTT. This gives the protein CASSPSRADTQYF.

The rearrangement links TRBV27 to TRBJ1-5; D not resolved. With 0 bases removed from V and 5 bases from J, the gap between germline ends came to 8 bases. The CDR3 is made up of 14 amino acids. Germline V gives CDR1 MNHEY, CDR2 SMNVEV (reference sequence). The CDR3 coding sequence is TGTGCCAGCAGTTTATCGATGGGCCATCAGCCCCAGCATTTT. Translating gives CASSLSMGHQPQHF.

J is TRBJ1-1 and V is TRBV19; D is unresolved. Trimming removed 10 bases at V and 0 bases at J, with 18 bases between. The length of the CDR3 is 15 residues. Germline V lookup: CDR1 LNHDA, CDR2 SQIVND (reference sequence). The CDR3 DNA follows: TGTGCCACCAGGACCTCGGCAGACCTGAACACTGAAGCTTTCTTT. Protein sequence: CATRTSADLNTEAFF.